These 24 T cell receptor beta chains share one sample of origin, sequenced in a study of T cells in Graves' hyperthyroidism and ophthalmopathy. RNA transcripts gave rise to amplified TCR beta CDR3 regions. An initial round of RT-PCR targeting the TCR CDR3 relied on the HTBI primer set. TCRdb reprocessed the multiplex PCR reads via MiXCR and lists one record per CDR3 protein. The table has 500,000 or so distinct CDR3 sequences, 15% to 20% seen once. Material: blood. The receptors originated from a woman in her twenties or thirties with Graves' ophthalmopathy.

This clonotype was recorded at least ten times. The rearrangement links TRBV5-6 to TRBJ1-1; D is unclear. V lost 3 bases and J lost 5, with 14 bases in between. Germline loops: CDR1 SGHDT, CDR2 YYEEEE. The CDR3 length is 14 residues. CDR3 residues: CASSSVVGRTEAFF. The CDR3 nucleotides are TGTGCCAGCAGCTCAGTGGTAGGGAGAACTGAAGCTTTCTTT.

This clonotype showed up many times. The chain couples TRBV30 to TRBJ2-3; TRBD2 aligns across 8 bases. The germline V gene has CDR1 GTSNPN and CDR2 SVGIG (reference sequence). V dropped 4 bases and J dropped 6; count of bases not matched to a gene: 15. This CDR3 contains 16 residues. CDR3 amino acids: CAWIRGGKSLHDTQYF. As DNA, the CDR3 is TGTGCCTGGATCCGGGGGGGGAAATCCCTCCATGATACGCAGTATTTT.

At least ten counts were recorded for this clonotype. One end of the junction is discordant with germline, which a read error may explain. This chain links TRBV6-1 with TRBJ2-7; weak D call: TRBD2 (5 bases). The CDR3 covers 14 residues. In germline, CDR1 is MNHNS, CDR2 SASEGT. The CDR3 loop reads CATSGLGGYYEQYF. As DNA, the CDR3 is TGTGCCACCAGTGGGTTAGGCGGGTACTACGAGCAGTACTTC.

Ten or more counts support this clonotype. The gene calls are TRBV5-1 and TRBJ2-7; the match to TRBD1 covers 7 bases. The germline V gene encodes CDR1 SGHRS and CDR2 YFSETQ. The V gene end was trimmed by 2 bases and the J gene end by 3 bases; junction bases not matched to a gene: 5. The CDR3 length is 14 residues. The CDR3 nucleotides are TGCGCCAGCAGCTTTGGGCAGGGGGACTACGAGCAGTACTTC. Its translation: CASSFGQGDYEQYF. Supplemented by reference TRBV5-1 and TRBJ2-7, the full variable domain reads KAGVTQTPRYLIKTRGQQVTLSCSPISGHRSVSWYQQTPGQGLQFLFEYFSETQRNKGNFPGRFSGRQFSNSRSEMNVSTLELGDSALYLCASSFGQGDYEQYFGPGTRLTVT.

V usage is TRBV15 and J usage is TRBJ2-3; D uncertain. Trimming removed 3 bases at V and 0 bases at J, with 10 bases between. The length of the CDR3 is 15 residues. The germline V gene has CDR1 LNHNV and CDR2 YYDKDF (reference sequence). The DNA of the CDR3 is TGTGCCACCAGCAGTCGGGCCCCTAGCACAGATACGCAGTATTTT. As protein: CATSSRAPSTDTQYF. Full variable domain (outside the CDR3, taken from reference TRBV15 and TRBJ2-3): DAMVIQNPRYQVTQFGKPVTLSCSQTLNHNVMYWYQQKSSQAPKLLFHYYDKDFNNEADTPDNFQSRRPNTSFCFLDIRSPGLGDTAMYLCATSSRAPSTDTQYFGPGTRLTVL.

This clonotype has ten or more counts. V is TRBV5-4 and J is TRBJ2-3; 8 bases are a match to TRBD2. V shed 1 base, J shed 0 bases, and the junction held 4 bases outside the gene matches. CDR1 and CDR2 from the germline V gene are SGHNT and YYREEE (reference sequence). This CDR3 contains 16 residues. The DNA for the CDR3 is TGTGCCAGCAGCTTGAGTTCTAGCGGGAGCACAGATACGCAGTATTTT. Translating it yields CASSLSSSGSTDTQYF.

This clonotype has ten or more counts. This sequence joins TRBV27 and TRBJ2-5; D is unclear. Per the germline V gene, CDR1 is MNHEY and CDR2 is SMNVEV (reference sequence). The CDR3 is made up of 13 amino acids. V lost 1 base to trimming and J lost 0 bases, with 3 bases between them. The DNA for the CDR3 is TGTGCCAGCAGTTTATGGAACCAAGAGACCCAGTACTTC. Its protein is CASSLWNQETQYF.

The chain couples TRBV7-4 to TRBJ1-3; D is possibly TRBD1 (5 bases). Per germline, CDR1 SGHVT and CDR2 SQSDAQ. V lost 5 bases, J lost 7 bases, and 21 bases lay in between. The CDR3 runs to 16 residues. The CDR3 region has the DNA TGTGCCAGCAGCCTAGGAGGGGACCCCTCGGGGAACACCATATATTTT. Translated: CASSLGGDPSGNTIYF.

This clonotype appeared a few times. J is TRBJ1-2 and V is TRBV19; a possible D gene is TRBD1 (5 bases). Trimming cost V 7 bases and J 0 bases, with 21 bases left between them. Germline lookup yields CDR1 LNHDA and CDR2 SQIVND (reference sequence). This CDR3 has 17 residues. The CDR3 spells CASTWGQLSRANYGYTF. CDR3 nucleotide sequence: TGTGCCAGTACGTGGGGCCAACTGAGCAGAGCTAACTATGGCTACACCTTC.

This clonotype was picked up many times. The gene calls are TRBV6-2 or TRBV6-3 and TRBJ2-7; 9 positions agree with TRBD2. Unmatched junction bases numbered 9, after V lost 10 bases and J lost 2 bases. CDR1 MNHEY and CDR2 SVGEGT come from the germline V gene. CDR3 length: 14 amino acids. The CDR3 reads CAKISSGKPYEQYF. In DNA form, the CDR3 reads TGTGCCAAAATATCTAGCGGGAAACCCTACGAGCAGTACTTC.

This clonotype occurred a few times. This chain uses TRBV6-6 with TRBJ2-7; TRBD1 agrees at 9 bases. The germline gives CDR1 MNHNY, CDR2 SVGAGI (reference sequence). This CDR3 region has 16 residues. J was trimmed by 9 bases and V by 2 bases; bases with no gene match: 14. The CDR3: CASSYRAGTGRSGQYF. The CDR3 coding sequence is TGTGCCAGCAGTTACCGCGCCGGGACAGGGAGGTCCGGGCAGTACTTC.

In this sample, this clonotype turned up many times. V is TRBV28 and J is TRBJ2-5; D is unclear. The CDR3 contains 12 residues. Trimming stripped 2 bases from V and 4 bases from J, with 5 bases between. The V gene's germline CDR1 is MDHEN and CDR2 SYDVKM. In nucleotides, the CDR3 is TGTGCCAGCAGTTTACCCGGAGAGACCCAGTACTTC. This codes for CASSLPGETQYF. The entire variable domain, with the rest obtained from reference TRBV28 and TRBJ2-5, is as follows: DVKVTQSSRYLVKRTGEKVFLECVQDMDHENMFWYRQDPGLGLRLIYFSYDVKMKEKGDIPEGYSVSREKKERFSLILESASTNQTSMYLCASSLPGETQYFGPGTRLLVL.

This chain connects TRBV5-1 to TRBJ2-5, with D possibly being TRBD2 (6 bases). This CDR3 contains 16 residues. Trimming removed 4 bases from V and 0 bases from J, with 16 bases in between. Germline CDR1 reads SGHRS; CDR2 reads YFSETQ. CDR3 protein: CASSTQRGKYQETQYF. CDR3 DNA: TGCGCCAGCAGCACACAACGGGGGAAGTACCAAGAGACCCAGTACTTC.

Many counts were recorded for this clonotype. This chain links TRBV4-3 with TRBJ2-1; TRBD2 matches 11 bases. Germline CDR1 LGHNA, CDR2 YSLEER. J was trimmed by 4 bases and V by 4 bases; bases with no gene match: 6. The CDR3 loop spans 16 amino acids. CDR3 amino acids: CASSPSTSGTYNEQFF. Written as DNA, the CDR3 is TGCGCCAGCAGCCCTTCGACTAGCGGGACTTACAATGAGCAGTTCTTC.

This clonotype has a count of ten or more. The rearrangement joins TRBV5-1 to TRBJ2-7; the D gene is possibly TRBD1 (6 bases). The CDR3 runs to 17 residues. Germline V CDR1 and CDR2: SGHRS, YFSETQ. The V end lost 2 bases, the J end lost 0 bases, and 18 bases lay between the germline ends. CDR3 coding DNA: TGCGCCAGCAGCTTTGGGGGCGTTCTGGGGACCTCCTACGAGCAGTACTTC. Translating it yields CASSFGGVLGTSYEQYF.

This clonotype was seen more than once but under ten times. The rearrangement uses TRBV19 and TRBJ2-6; 12 positions match TRBD1. Germline CDR1 and CDR2: LNHDA and SQIVND (reference sequence). The CDR3 covers 18 residues. Trimming removed 3 bases from V and 4 bases from J; junction bases left unmatched: 7. The DNA for the CDR3 is TGTGCCAGTAGTATTTATGGGACAGGGGGCTCGGGGGCCAACGTCCTGACTTTC. It translates to CASSIYGTGGSGANVLTF.

In its sample, this clonotype was seen a few times. This chain joins TRBV28 and TRBJ2-2; D assignment may be TRBD1 or TRBD2 (5 bases each). With 5 bases removed from V and 5 bases from J, the gap between germline ends came to 12 bases. CDR1 and CDR2 from the germline V gene are MDHEN and SYDVKM. The CDR3 is 14 amino acids. The CDR3 sequence: CASSGGGNTGELFF. The DNA of the CDR3 is TGTGCCAGCAGTGGGGGTGGGAATACCGGGGAGCTGTTTTTT.

The sample holds many counts of this clonotype. The gene calls are TRBV20-1 and TRBJ2-3, with D perhaps TRBD2 (5 bases). The germline CDR1 and CDR2 sequences are DFQATT and SNEGSKA (reference sequence). The V end lost 4 bases, the J end lost 2 bases, and 13 bases lay between the germline ends. The CDR3 spans 14 residues. The CDR3 DNA reads as TGCAGTGCTAAGAGGGCTGCGGCCACAGATACGCAGTATTTT. Translation: CSAKRAAATDTQYF.

Points on this clonotype: A much bigger clone sits one base away, suggesting this may be a read error. V and J are TRBV20-1 and TRBJ2-1, with 8 bases that match TRBD2. CDR3 length: 14 residues. Germline CDR1 and CDR2: DFQATT and SNEGSKA (reference sequence). CDR3 DNA: TGCAGTGCCCAGGGACTAGGGTCCTACAGTGAGCAGTTCTTC. As protein: CSAQGLGSYSEQFF.

This clonotype was counted a few times. The chain is built from TRBV12-3 or TRBV12-4 and TRBJ2-2; maybe TRBD2 (5 bases). The CDR3 contains 16 residues. Trimming removed 4 bases at V and 1 base at J, with 13 bases between. The CDR3 is CASSSAWTRNTGELFF. The CDR3 DNA follows: TGTGCCAGCAGTTCCGCCTGGACTCGGAACACCGGGGAGCTGTTTTTT.

The chain links TRBV20-1 to TRBJ2-1; 8 bases agree with TRBD2. Trimming cost V 3 bases and J 6 bases; bases outside gene matches: 4. CDR1 is DFQATT and CDR2 is SNEGSKA in the germline V gene (reference sequence). CDR3 size: 13 residues. In nucleotides, the CDR3 is TGCAGTGCTAGCAGCGGGAGTGGCAATGAGCAGTTCTTC. Translation gives CSASSGSGNEQFF.

Remarks on this clonotype: A read error may account for a junction end that differs from germline. The chain joins TRBV7-2 to TRBJ2-2; TRBD2 aligns across 11 bases. This CDR3 has 16 amino acids. Looked up from germline, CDR1 is SGHTA and CDR2 is FQGNSA. The CDR3 coding sequence is TGCGCCAGCAGCCCGGGACTAGCGGCCACGAGATGGGAGCTGTTTTTT. Amino acid sequence: CASSPGLAATRWELFF.

The sample holds many counts of this clonotype. V usage is TRBV20-1 and J usage is TRBJ1-5; the D is unclear. Germline V gene data show CDR1 as DFQATT and CDR2 as SNEGSKA (reference sequence). This CDR3 comprises 14 residues. V gave up 1 base and J gave up 8 bases, with 15 bases separating them. CDR3 sequence (DNA): TGCAGTGCTAGAGGGGCTGACTACGTGGAGCCCCAGCATTTT. Protein: CSARGADYVEPQHF.

This clonotype showed up many times. One end of the junction varies from germline; a read error may be responsible. The V and J genes are TRBV28 and TRBJ2-1; D is unclear. The CDR3 is 14 residues long. The V gene's germline CDR1 is MDHEN and CDR2 SYDVKM. The CDR3 loop is CATSRGSTYNEQFF. The CDR3 DNA reads as TGTGCCACCAGTCGTGGGTCTACCTACAATGAGCAGTTCTTC.